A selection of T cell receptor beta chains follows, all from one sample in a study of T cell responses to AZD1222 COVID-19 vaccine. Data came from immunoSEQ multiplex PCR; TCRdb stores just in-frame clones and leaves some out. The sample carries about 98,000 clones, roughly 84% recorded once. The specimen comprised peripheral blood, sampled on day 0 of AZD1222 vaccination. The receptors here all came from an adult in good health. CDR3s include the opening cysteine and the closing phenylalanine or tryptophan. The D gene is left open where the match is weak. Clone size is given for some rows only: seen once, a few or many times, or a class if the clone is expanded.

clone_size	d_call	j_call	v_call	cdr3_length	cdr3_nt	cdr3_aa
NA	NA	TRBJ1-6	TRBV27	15	TGTGCCAGCAGTCCCGAGTTCCGGGTGGCTTCACCCCTCCACTTT	CASSPEFRVASPLHF
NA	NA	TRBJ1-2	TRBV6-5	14	TGTGCCAGCAGTTACGGGCAGGGGAACTATGGCTACACCTTC	CASSYGQGNYGYTF
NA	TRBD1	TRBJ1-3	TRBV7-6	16	TGTGCCAGCAGCCAAGGGGCAGGGGGCTCTGGAAACACCATATATTTT	CASSQGAGGSGNTIYF
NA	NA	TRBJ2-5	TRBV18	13	TGTGCCAGCTCACCCGGGTCGCAAGAGACCCAGTACTTC	CASSPGSQETQYF
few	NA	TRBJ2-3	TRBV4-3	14	TGCGCCAGCAGCCAAGAGGCTAGCCGTCACGCGCAGTATTTT	CASSQEASRHAQYF
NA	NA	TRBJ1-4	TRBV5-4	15	TGTGCCAGCAGCTTGAGTGGGACCGGGAGTGAAAAACTGTTTTTT	CASSLSGTGSEKLFF
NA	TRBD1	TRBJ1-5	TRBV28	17	TGTGCCAGCCGACCCCCGCGACAGGGATTTGGCAATCAGCCCCAGCATTTT	CASRPPRQGFGNQPQHF
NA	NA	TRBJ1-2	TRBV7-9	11	TGTGCCAGCAGCGTAAGCTATGGCTACACCTTC	CASSVSYGYTF
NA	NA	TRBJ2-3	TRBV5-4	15	TGTGCCAGCAGCTCCGACTCATTTCGCACAGATACGCAGTATTTT	CASSSDSFRTDTQYF
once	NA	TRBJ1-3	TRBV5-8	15	TGTGCCAGCAGCTTAACCAGGCTCTCTGGAAACACCATATATTTT	CASSLTRLSGNTIYF